This T cell receptor (beta chain) derives from a study of OX40 agonist ivuxolimab in advanced cancers. As for the study in general: Ivuxolimab was administered intravenously to patients at 0.01 to 10 mg/kg every 2 weeks. Whole-study findings and limits: Relatively little clonal expansion, among the lowest observed, appeared in partial responders at 0.1-3.0 mg/kg.

Exclusion of a patient followed from autoimmune disease history or systemic immunosuppression. With respect to this clone: The antigen remains unidentified.

Produced via immunoSEQ multiplex PCR; TCRdb's table is partial and in-frame only. The sample records roughly 80,000 clones, 86% being singletons. Source: CD4+ or CD8+ T cells sorted from blood, taken in a trial of the OX40 agonist ivuxolimab. This clonotype was sampled from an adult with an advanced solid tumor such as melanoma, head and neck, liver or kidney cancer.

CDR3 nucleotide sequence: TGTGCCAGCAGCGTGACTAGCGGAAGCTCCTACAATGAGCAGTTCTTC. Translation gives CASSVTSGSSYNEQFF. The rearrangement joins TRBV9 to TRBJ2-1, with 9 nucleotides matching TRBD2. The CDR3 sequence is 16 residues long. Germline CDR1 reads SGDLS; CDR2 reads YYNGEE. Germline trimming cut 2 bases from V and 0 bases from J; bases unmatched to any gene: 3.